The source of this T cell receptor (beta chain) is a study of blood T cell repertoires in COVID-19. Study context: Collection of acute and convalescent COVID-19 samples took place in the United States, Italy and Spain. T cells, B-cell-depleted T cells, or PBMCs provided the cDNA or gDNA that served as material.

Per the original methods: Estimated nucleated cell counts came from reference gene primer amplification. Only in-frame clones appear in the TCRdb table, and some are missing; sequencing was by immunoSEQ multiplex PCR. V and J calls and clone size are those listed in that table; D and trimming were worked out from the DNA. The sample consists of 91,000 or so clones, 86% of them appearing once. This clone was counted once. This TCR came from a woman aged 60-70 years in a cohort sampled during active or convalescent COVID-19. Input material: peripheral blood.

The CDR3 sequence: CASSPLDSYPNTEAFF. DNA of the CDR3: TGTGCCAGCAGCCCTCTTGACAGCTATCCGAACACTGAAGCTTTCTTT. The J gene is TRBJ1-1, the V gene TRBV3-1 (or the pseudogene TRBV3-2); a weak D match, TRBD1 (5 bases). Trimming stripped 4 bases from V and 1 base from J, with 16 bases between. Germline V gene sequence: CDR1 LGHDT, CDR2 YNNKEL (reference sequence). The CDR3 totals 16 residues.